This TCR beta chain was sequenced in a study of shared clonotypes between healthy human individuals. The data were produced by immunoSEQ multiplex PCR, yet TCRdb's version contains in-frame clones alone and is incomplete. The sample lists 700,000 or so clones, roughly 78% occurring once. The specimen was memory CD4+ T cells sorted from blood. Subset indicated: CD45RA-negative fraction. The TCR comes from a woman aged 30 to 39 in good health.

The CDR3 DNA is TGCGCCAGCAGCTTGGACGGGACAGGGGGTAGGGAGCAGTACTTC. It codes for CASSLDGTGGREQYF. V gene TRBV5-1 combines with J gene TRBJ2-7; TRBD1 matches at 11 bases. Germline V gene sequence: CDR1 SGHRS, CDR2 YFSETQ. This CDR3 is built from 15 residues. Unmatched junction bases numbered 6, after V lost 0 bases and J lost 7 bases.